These 17 T cell receptor beta chains originate from one sample sequenced in a study of B cell selection in AIRE deficiency. The regulatory T cell sort gate was CD4+CD25hiCD127low/negative. The method was immunoSEQ multiplex PCR; TCRdb's version includes in-frame clones alone and lacks a portion of them. The data contain approximately 22,000 clones, 92% of them singletons. What was sequenced was CD4+CD25+ Tregs sorted from PBMCs. These receptors came from a human donor in good health.

The V gene is TRBV5-6, the J gene TRBJ2-5; perhaps TRBD1 as D (6 bases). Germline V gene lookup returns CDR1 SGHDT and CDR2 YYEEEE. This CDR3 contains 17 residues. V lost 4 bases, J lost 0 bases, and 19 bases lay in between. CDR3 amino acids: CASSPSDRGLYQETQYF. The CDR3 DNA follows: TGTGCCAGCAGCCCCTCGGACAGAGGTTTGTACCAAGAGACCCAGTACTTC.

CDR3 DNA sequence: TGTGCCAGCAGTTCCCCCCAGGGAAACTATGGCTACACCTTC. Protein: CASSSPQGNYGYTF. The V and J genes are TRBV6-6 and TRBJ1-2; D might be TRBD1 (5 bases). V was pared by 4 bases and J by 2 bases, with 11 bases between. The CDR3 is 14 amino acids. CDR1 MNHNY and CDR2 SVGAGI come from the germline V gene (reference sequence).

V and J are TRBV4-2 and TRBJ1-1, with TRBD1 matching over 8 bases. CDR3 length: 15 amino acids. The V and J ends lost 5 bases and 5 bases, in that order; junction bases with no gene match: 10. Germline V CDR1 and CDR2: LGHNA, YNFKEQ. Here the CDR3 DNA reads TGTGCCAGCAGCTTAGTTACGGACAGGGCGACTGAAGCTTTCTTT. It codes for CASSLVTDRATEAFF.

The rearrangement joins TRBV2 to TRBJ2-1; 14 positions agree with TRBD2. V shed 9 bases and J 3 bases; nucleotides not matched to a gene: 4. The CDR3 has 15 amino acids. CDR1 is SNHLY and CDR2 is FYNNEI in the germline V gene. The CDR3 bases are TGTGCCAGGGCAGGGACTAGCGGGAGCTACAATGAGCAGTTCTTC. The encoded protein is CARAGTSGSYNEQFF.

J is TRBJ1-3 and V is TRBV5-4; tentatively, D is TRBD1 (6 bases). Germline V gene data show CDR1 as SGHNT and CDR2 as YYREEE (reference sequence). The CDR3 consists of 14 residues. Trimming cost V 3 bases and J 0 bases, with 7 bases left between them. CDR3 sequence: CASSSTGSGNTIYF. The CDR3 nucleotides are TGTGCCAGCAGCTCGACAGGCTCTGGAAACACCATATATTTT.

The chain links TRBV6-1 to TRBJ2-7; D uncertain. Germline lookup yields CDR1 MNHNS and CDR2 SASEGT. The CDR3 length is 18 residues. Between the trimmed V and J ends, which lost 2 bases and 1 base, there was a span of 21 bases. CDR3 in amino acids: CASSEFYGAPGKSYEQYF. The CDR3 coding sequence is TGTGCCAGCAGTGAATTTTATGGTGCGCCAGGCAAATCCTACGAGCAGTACTTC.

This sequence joins TRBV25-1 and TRBJ2-1, with TRBD2 as a possible D gene (5 bases). V lost 5 bases and J 2 bases, leaving 13 bases between the germline ends. The CDR3 consists of 15 residues. Germline CDR1 is MGHDK and CDR2 is SYGVNS. CDR3: CASSTTRAAYNEQFF. The CDR3 DNA reads as TGTGCCAGCAGTACTACTAGAGCGGCCTACAATGAGCAGTTCTTC.

This rearrangement joins TRBV7-2 to TRBJ2-2, with 11 nucleotides matching TRBD2. Germline V gene sequence: CDR1 SGHTA, CDR2 FQGNSA. The CDR3 loop spans 16 amino acids. V trimming: 6 bases; J trimming: 5 bases; junction bases outside the gene matches: 8. The CDR3 region is CASRSRLAGQTGELFF. In nucleotides, the CDR3 is TGTGCCAGCAGGTCAAGACTAGCGGGGCAAACCGGGGAGCTGTTTTTT.

This rearrangement joins TRBV28 to TRBJ2-5, with 9 bases matching TRBD1. The CDR3 has 15 residues. Unmatched junction bases numbered 2, after V lost 2 bases and J lost 1 base. CDR1 is MDHEN, CDR2 SYDVKM, per germline. Here the CDR3 reads CASSLRGQGQETQYF. In DNA, the CDR3 is TGTGCCAGCAGTTTAAGGGGACAGGGCCAAGAGACCCAGTACTTC.

This clone occurred a few times. The chain couples TRBV7-8 to TRBJ1-6; tentatively, D is TRBD1 (5 bases). CDR1 is SGHVS, CDR2 FQNEAQ, per germline. This CDR3 has 13 amino acids. Trimming took off 5 bases at V and 7 bases at J, with 9 bases between the two ends. The DNA for the CDR3 is TGTGCCAGCAGCCGGGACGCCAATTCACCCCTCCACTTT. Protein: CASSRDANSPLHF.

J is TRBJ2-5 and V is TRBV7-6; D gene unclear. Germline V gene sequence: CDR1 SGHVS, CDR2 FNYEAQ. Trimming removed 1 base from V and 3 bases from J, with 3 bases in between. The CDR3 spans 12 residues. The CDR3 sequence: CASSLGEETQYF. The CDR3 DNA is TGTGCCAGCAGCTTAGGGGAAGAGACCCAGTACTTC. The variable domain in full, completed from reference TRBV7-6 and TRBJ2-5, reads GAGVSQSPRYKVTKRGQDVALRCDPISGHVSLYWYRQALGQGPEFLTYFNYEAQQDKSGLPNDRFSAERPEGSISTLTIQRTEQRDSAMYRCASSLGEETQYFGPGTRLLVL.

The V and J genes are TRBV6-1 and TRBJ2-5; TRBD1 matches at 9 bases. Germline V lookup: CDR1 MNHNS, CDR2 SASEGT. Losses at the gene ends were 4 bases for V and 7 bases for J; bases not matched to a gene: 4. The CDR3 consists of 13 residues. CDR3 region: CASSVTGGVTQYF. DNA of the CDR3: TGTGCCAGCAGTGTCACAGGGGGCGTGACCCAGTACTTC.

CDR3 DNA sequence: TGCGCCAGCAGGGGGACAGGGACCTACGAGCAGTACTTC. Amino acid sequence: CASRGTGTYEQYF. V and J are TRBV5-1 and TRBJ2-7; TRBD1 agrees at 9 bases. Germline trimming cut 5 bases from V and 2 bases from J; bases unmatched to any gene: 2. The germline gives CDR1 SGHRS, CDR2 YFSETQ. This CDR3 spans 13 amino acids. Full variable domain (missing parts from reference TRBV5-1 and TRBJ2-7): KAGVTQTPRYLIKTRGQQVTLSCSPISGHRSVSWYQQTPGQGLQFLFEYFSETQRNKGNFPGRFSGRQFSNSRSEMNVSTLELGDSALYLCASRGTGTYEQYFGPGTRLTVT.

This chain joins TRBV21-1 and TRBJ1-1; the DNA was not used to check the table's D call, TRBD1. TRBV21-1 is a listed pseudogene. The length of the CDR3 is 18 residues. The chain's CDR3 is CASSRPGTGALVNTEAFF. The CDR3 DNA follows: TGTGCCAGCAGCCGTCCCGGGACAGGGGCTTTGGTGAACACTGAAGCTTTCTTT.

V and J are TRBV7-3 and TRBJ2-3, with D possibly TRBD1 on 6 matching bases. With 4 bases removed from V and 2 bases from J, the gap between germline ends came to 10 bases. Germline V lookup: CDR1 SGHTA, CDR2 FQGTGA. This CDR3 is built from 14 residues. The CDR3 DNA follows: TGTGCCAGCAGCTCTGGACAGTACACAGATACGCAGTATTTT. Its protein product is CASSSGQYTDTQYF.

The chain carries TRBV5-1 and TRBJ1-3, with 8 bases fitting TRBD1. J gave up 2 bases and V 0 bases, and 1 base lay outside the gene matches. The CDR3 is 15 amino acids. The germline V gene encodes CDR1 SGHRS and CDR2 YFSETQ. The CDR3 here is CASSLAGGPGNTIYF. The CDR3 DNA is TGCGCCAGCAGCTTGGCAGGGGGCCCTGGAAACACCATATATTTT.

The V call is TRBV14, the J call TRBJ1-1; D not certain. V shed 0 bases and J shed 10 bases, with 9 bases lying between them. CDR1 is SGHDN and CDR2 is FVKESK in the germline V gene. CDR3 length equals 12 residues. The CDR3 here is CASSQDFQLAFF. The CDR3 DNA is TGTGCCAGCAGCCAAGACTTCCAATTAGCTTTCTTT.